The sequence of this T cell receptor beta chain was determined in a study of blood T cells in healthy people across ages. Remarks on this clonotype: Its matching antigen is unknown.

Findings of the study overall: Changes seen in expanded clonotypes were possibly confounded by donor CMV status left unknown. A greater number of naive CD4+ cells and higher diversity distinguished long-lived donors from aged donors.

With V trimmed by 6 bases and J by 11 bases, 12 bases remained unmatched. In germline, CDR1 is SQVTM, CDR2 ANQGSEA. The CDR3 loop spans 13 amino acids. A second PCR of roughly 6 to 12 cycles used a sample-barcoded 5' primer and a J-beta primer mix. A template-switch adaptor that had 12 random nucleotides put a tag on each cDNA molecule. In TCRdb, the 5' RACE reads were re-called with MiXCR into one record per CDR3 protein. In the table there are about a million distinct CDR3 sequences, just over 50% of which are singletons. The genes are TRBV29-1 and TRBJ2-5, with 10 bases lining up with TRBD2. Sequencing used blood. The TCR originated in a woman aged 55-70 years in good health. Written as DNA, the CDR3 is TGCAGCGTGCGGACTAGCGGTACGAATGAGCAGTACTTC. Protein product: CSVRTSGTNEQYF. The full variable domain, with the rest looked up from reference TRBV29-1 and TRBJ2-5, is SAVISQKPSRDICQRGTSLTIQCQVDSQVTMMFWYRQQPGQSLTLIATANQGSEATYESGFVIDKFPISRPNLTFSTLTVSNMSPEDSSIYLCSVRTSGTNEQYFGPGTRLLVL.